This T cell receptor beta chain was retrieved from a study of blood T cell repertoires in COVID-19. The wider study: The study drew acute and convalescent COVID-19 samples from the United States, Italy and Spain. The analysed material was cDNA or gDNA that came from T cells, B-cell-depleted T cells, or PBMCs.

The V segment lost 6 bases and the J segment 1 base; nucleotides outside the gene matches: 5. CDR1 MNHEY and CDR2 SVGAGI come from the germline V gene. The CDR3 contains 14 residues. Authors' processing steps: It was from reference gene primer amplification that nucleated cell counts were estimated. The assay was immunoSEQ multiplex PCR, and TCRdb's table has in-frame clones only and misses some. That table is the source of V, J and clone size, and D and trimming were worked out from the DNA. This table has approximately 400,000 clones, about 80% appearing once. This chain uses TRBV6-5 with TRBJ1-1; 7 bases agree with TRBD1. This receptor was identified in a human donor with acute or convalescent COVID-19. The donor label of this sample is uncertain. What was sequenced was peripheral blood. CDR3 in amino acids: CASSSRTGNTEAFF. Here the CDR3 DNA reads TGTGCCAGCAGCTCCCGGACAGGGAACACTGAAGCTTTCTTT.